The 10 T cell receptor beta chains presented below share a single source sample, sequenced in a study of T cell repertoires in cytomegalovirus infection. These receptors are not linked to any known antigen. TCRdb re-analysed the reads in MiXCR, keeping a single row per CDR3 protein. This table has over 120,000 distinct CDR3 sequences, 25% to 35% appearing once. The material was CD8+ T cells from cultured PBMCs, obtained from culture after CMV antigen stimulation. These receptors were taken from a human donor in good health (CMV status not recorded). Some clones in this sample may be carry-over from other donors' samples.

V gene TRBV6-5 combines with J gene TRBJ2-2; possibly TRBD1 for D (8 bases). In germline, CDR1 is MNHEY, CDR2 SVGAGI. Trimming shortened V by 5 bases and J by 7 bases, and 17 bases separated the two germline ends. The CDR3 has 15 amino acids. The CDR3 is CASSERTGRGGELFF. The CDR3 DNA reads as TGTGCCAGCAGTGAAAGGACAGGGAGGGGCGGGGAGCTGTTTTTT.

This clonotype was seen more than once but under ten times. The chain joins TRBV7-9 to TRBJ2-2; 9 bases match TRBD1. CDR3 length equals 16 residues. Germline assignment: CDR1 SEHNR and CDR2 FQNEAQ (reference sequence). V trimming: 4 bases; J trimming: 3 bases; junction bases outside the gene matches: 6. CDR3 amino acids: CASSSTGGVDTGELFF. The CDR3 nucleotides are TGTGCCAGCAGCTCAACAGGGGGCGTGGACACCGGGGAGCTGTTTTTT.

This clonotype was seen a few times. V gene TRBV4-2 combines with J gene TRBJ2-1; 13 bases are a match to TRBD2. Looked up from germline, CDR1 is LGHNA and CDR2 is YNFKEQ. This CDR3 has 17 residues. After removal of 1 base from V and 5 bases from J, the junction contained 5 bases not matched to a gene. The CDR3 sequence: CASSQVTSGGANNEQFF. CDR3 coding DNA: TGTGCCAGCAGCCAAGTAACTAGCGGGGGGGCCAACAATGAGCAGTTCTTC.

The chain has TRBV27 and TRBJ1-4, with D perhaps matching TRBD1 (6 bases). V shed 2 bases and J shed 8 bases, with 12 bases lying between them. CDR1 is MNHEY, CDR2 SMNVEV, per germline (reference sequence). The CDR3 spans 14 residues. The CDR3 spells CASSLRGRGEKLFF. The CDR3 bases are TGTGCCAGCAGTTTAAGGGGCAGGGGAGAAAAACTGTTTTTT. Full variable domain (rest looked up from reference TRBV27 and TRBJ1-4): EAQVTQNPRYLITVTGKKLTVTCSQNMNHEYMSWYRQDPGLGLRQIYYSMNVEVTDKGDVPEGYKVSRKEKRNFPLILESPSPNQTSLYFCASSLRGRGEKLFFGSGTQLSVL.

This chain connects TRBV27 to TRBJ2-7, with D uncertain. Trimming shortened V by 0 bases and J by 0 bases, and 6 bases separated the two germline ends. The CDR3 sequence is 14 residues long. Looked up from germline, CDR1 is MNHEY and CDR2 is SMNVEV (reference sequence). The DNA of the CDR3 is TGTGCCAGCAGTTTATCTGGGTACTCCTACGAGCAGTACTTC. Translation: CASSLSGYSYEQYF.

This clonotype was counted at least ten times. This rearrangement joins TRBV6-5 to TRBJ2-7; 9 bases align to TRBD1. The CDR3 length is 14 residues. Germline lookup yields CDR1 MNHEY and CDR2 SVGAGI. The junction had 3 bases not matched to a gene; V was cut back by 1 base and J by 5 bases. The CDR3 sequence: CASSYWTGADEQYF. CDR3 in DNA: TGTGCCAGCAGTTACTGGACAGGGGCTGACGAGCAGTACTTC.

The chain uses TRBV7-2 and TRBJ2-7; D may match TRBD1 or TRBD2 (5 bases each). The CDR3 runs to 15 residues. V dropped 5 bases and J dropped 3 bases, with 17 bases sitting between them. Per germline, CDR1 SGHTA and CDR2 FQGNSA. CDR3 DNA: TGTGCCAGCAGCACGGGGTTAGGGGCGCGCTACGAGCAGTACTTC. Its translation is CASSTGLGARYEQYF.

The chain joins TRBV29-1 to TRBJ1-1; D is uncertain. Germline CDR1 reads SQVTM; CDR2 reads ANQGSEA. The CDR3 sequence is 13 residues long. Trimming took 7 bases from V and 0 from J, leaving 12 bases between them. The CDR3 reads CSGGVGVNTEAFF. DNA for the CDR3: TGCAGCGGTGGGGTTGGGGTGAACACTGAAGCTTTCTTT.

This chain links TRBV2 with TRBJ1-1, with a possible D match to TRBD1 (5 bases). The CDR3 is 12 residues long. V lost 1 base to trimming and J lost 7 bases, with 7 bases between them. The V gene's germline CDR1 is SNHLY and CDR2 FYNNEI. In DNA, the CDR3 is TGTGCCAGCAGTGAAGGGACATTTGAAGCTTTCTTT. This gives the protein CASSEGTFEAFF.

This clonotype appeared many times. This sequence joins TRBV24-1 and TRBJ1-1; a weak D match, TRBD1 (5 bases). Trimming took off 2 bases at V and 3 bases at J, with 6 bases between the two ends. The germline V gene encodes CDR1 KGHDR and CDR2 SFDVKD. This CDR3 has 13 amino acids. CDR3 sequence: CATSDSTDTEAFF. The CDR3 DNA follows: TGTGCCACCAGTGATTCGACAGACACTGAAGCTTTCTTT.